This T cell receptor (beta chain) was found in a study of response to subunit inactivated influenza vaccine. Study-level findings and limits: The authors suggested that every seasonal influenza vaccination recruits few new T cells.

TCRdb itself ran the RT-PCR reads through MiXCR, one entry per CDR3 protein. The sample has 500,000 to 750,000 distinct CDR3 sequences, 14% seen once. The CDR3 extends over 18 amino acids. V dropped 1 base and J dropped 2; count of bases not matched to a gene: 13. Germline V gene lookup returns CDR1 MGHRA and CDR2 YSYEKL. This clonotype was counted a few times. The antigen remains undetermined. Here the sequenced sample was PBMCs from blood, taken roughly 12 days after vaccination. The chain employs TRBV4-1 and TRBJ2-5, with 7 bases fitting TRBD1. The receptor's source is a man aged 50-59 years who received an inactivated influenza vaccine. This CDR3 is CASSQGIQGFYAQETQYF. The CDR3 DNA sequence: TGCGCCAGCAGCCAAGGCATACAGGGGTTTTACGCACAAGAGACCCAGTACTTC.